This T cell receptor (beta chain) was sequenced during a study of shared clonotypes between healthy human individuals. General study points: Non-shared clonotypes were found to have lower generation probabilities than the clonotypes that were shared by all four of the sorted-subset donors.

The germline V gene has CDR1 SGHVS and CDR2 FNYEAQ. V was shortened by 4 bases and J by 0 bases, with 12 bases between the two germline ends. This CDR3 comprises 16 residues. All donors were healthy HIV-negative adults lacking recent acute infections or vaccinations. A note on this clone: The antigen remains unidentified.

Measured with immunoSEQ multiplex PCR; TCRdb has only the in-frame clones, and not every one. This sample has about 640,000 clones, with about three quarters found just once. This TCR derives from a woman between 25 and 40 years old in good health. Sequencing used memory CD4+ T cells sorted from blood. Specified subset: CD45RA-negative fraction. The chain combines TRBV7-6 with TRBJ2-2; possible D gene TRBD2, 6 bases. This CDR3 reads CASSSLGRTNTGELFF. The DNA for the CDR3 is TGTGCCAGCAGCTCCCTTGGGAGGACGAACACCGGGGAGCTGTTTTTT.